This is a list of T cell receptor beta chains from one sample in a study of shared clonotypes between healthy human individuals. Assay: immunoSEQ multiplex PCR; the TCRdb copy retains only in-frame clones and omits some. The sample lists over a million clones, around 75% occurring once. Specimen: memory CD4+ T cells sorted from blood. Receptor source: a man aged 18 to 30 in good health. The CDR3 runs from the conserved cysteine through the conserved F or W. The D gene is left open where the match is weak. Clone size is not always given. Where it is, it says once, few, many or a class for expanded clones.

TRBJ2-5 TRBV7-8 - - 15 CASSPRDSYQETQYF TGTGCCAGCAGCCCAAGAGACAGCTACCAAGAGACCCAGTACTTC
TRBJ1-2 TRBV6-5 - - 13 CASSYGVNYGYTF TGTGCCAGCAGTTACGGGGTGAACTATGGCTACACCTTC
TRBJ2-3 TRBV4-2 - - 14 CASSQEGAEPTQYF TGTGCCAGCAGCCAAGAGGGAGCTGAACCCACGCAGTATTTT
TRBJ1-1 TRBV7-9 - - 12 CASSRGNTEAFF TGTGCCAGCAGCCGCGGAAACACTGAAGCTTTCTTT
TRBJ1-1 TRBV4-3 - - 15 CASSQDLTGSTEAFF TGCGCCAGCAGCCAAGATCTTACAGGGAGCACTGAAGCTTTCTTT
TRBJ1-5 TRBV6-6 - - 15 CASSLNADRNQPQHF TGTGCCAGCAGCCTAAACGCAGATAGGAATCAGCCCCAGCATTTT
TRBJ2-7 TRBV28 - - 14 CASSLFAGSYEQYF TGTGCCAGCAGTTTATTTGCAGGCTCCTACGAGCAGTACTTC
TRBJ1-1 TRBV9 - - 15 CASSVGNVPNTEAFF TGTGCCAGCAGCGTAGGGAACGTTCCGAACACTGAAGCTTTCTTT
TRBJ1-2 TRBV4-3 once TRBD1 13 CASSQRQGYGYTF TGCGCCAGCAGCCAGAGACAGGGCTATGGCTACACCTTC
TRBJ1-3 TRBV28 - - 15 CASSPGHYSGNTIYF TGTGCCAGCAGCCCGGGACATTACTCTGGAAACACCATATATTTT
TRBJ2-7 TRBV7-3 once - 13 CASSLTASSEQYF TGTGCCAGCAGCTTAACGGCGAGTAGCGAGCAGTACTTC
TRBJ2-2 TRBV7-2 - - 15 CASSPDTHYTGELFF TGTGCCAGCAGCCCCGACACCCATTACACCGGGGAGCTGTTTTTT
TRBJ2-7 TRBV19 - - 10 CASLTYEQYF TGTGCCAGTCTGACCTACGAGCAGTACTTC
TRBJ1-3 TRBV18 - - 16 CASSPNPSSSGNTIYF TGTGCCAGCTCACCCAACCCCTCCAGCTCTGGAAACACCATATATTTT
TRBJ2-2 TRBV7-9 once - 14 CASSLRENTGELFF TGTGCCAGCTCTCTTAGGGAGAACACCGGGGAGCTGTTTTTT
TRBJ2-7 TRBV5-6 - TRBD1 14 CASSLDRGTREQYF TGTGCCAGCAGCTTGGACAGGGGGACGCGGGAGCAGTACTTC